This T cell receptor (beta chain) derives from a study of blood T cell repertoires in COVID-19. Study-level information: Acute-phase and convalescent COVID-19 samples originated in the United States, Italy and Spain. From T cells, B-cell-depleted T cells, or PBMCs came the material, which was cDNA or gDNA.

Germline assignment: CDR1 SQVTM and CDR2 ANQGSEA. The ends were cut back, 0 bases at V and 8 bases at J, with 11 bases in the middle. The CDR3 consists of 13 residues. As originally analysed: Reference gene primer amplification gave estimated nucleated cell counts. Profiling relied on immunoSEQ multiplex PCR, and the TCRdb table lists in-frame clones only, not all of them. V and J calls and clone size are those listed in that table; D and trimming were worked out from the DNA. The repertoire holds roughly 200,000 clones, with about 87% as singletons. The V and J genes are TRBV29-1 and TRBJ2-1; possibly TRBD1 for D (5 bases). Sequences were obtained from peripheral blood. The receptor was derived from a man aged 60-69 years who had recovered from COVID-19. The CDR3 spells CSVEDPLTDEQFF. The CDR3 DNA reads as TGCAGCGTTGAAGATCCGTTGACAGATGAGCAGTTCTTC.